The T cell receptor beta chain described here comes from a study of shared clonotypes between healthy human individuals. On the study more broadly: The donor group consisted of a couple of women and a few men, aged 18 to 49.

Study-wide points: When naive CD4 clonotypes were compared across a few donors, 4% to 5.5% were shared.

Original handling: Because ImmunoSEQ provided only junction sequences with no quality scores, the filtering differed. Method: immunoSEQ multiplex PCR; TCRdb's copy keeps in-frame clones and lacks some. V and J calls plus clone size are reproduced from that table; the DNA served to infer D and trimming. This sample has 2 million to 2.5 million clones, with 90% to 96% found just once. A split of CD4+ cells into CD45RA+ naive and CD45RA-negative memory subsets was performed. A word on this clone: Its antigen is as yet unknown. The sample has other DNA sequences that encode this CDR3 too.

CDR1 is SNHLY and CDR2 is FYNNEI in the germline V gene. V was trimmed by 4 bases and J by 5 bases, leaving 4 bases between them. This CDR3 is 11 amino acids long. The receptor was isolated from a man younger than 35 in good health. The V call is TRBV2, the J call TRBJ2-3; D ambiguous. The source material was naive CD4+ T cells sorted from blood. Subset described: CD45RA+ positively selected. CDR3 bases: TGTGCCAGCAGTGTGTTAGATACGCAGTATTTT. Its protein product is CASSVLDTQYF.